Sequencing of this T cell receptor beta chain was carried out in a study of CD4 T cells in relation to SARS-CoV-2 and coronaviruses. This clone was seen a handful of times. Its specificity is not known. Germline V gives CDR1 SGHRS, CDR2 YFSETQ. This CDR3 contains 19 residues. Trimming removed 3 bases from V and 1 base from J; junction bases left unmatched: 11. Data came from immunoSEQ multiplex PCR; TCRdb stores just in-frame clones and leaves some out. The repertoire has about 26,000 clones, 77% of them found once; the top ten carry over 15%. The unexposed donors gave CD4+ T cells in about 2011-2019, prior to COVID-19. After nine to ten days of culture, CD4+ T cells were isolated.

The sequence was collected from a human donor in good health. The sample comprised CD4+ T cells from PBMCs, cultured in vitro. This chain joins TRBV5-1 and TRBJ2-7, with 15 nucleotides matching TRBD2. The CDR3 region has the DNA TGCGCCAGCAGCTCCTCAATGGGGACTAGCGGGAGGTTATCCTACGAGCAGTACTTC. As protein: CASSSSMGTSGRLSYEQYF.